Listed below are T cell receptor beta chains from one sample, sequenced in a study of identical twins. Using its own MiXCR run on the 5' RACE reads, TCRdb lists one record per CDR3 protein. The sample consists of approximately 600,000 distinct CDR3 sequences, just under 10% of them appearing once. These data also featured in a second study, about yellow fever vaccine responses in identical twins.

Input material: PBMCs. The receptors shown here come from a woman between 18 and 30 years old in good health. CDR3s include the opening cysteine and the closing phenylalanine or tryptophan. A D gene is named only where the DNA matches it firmly. Expanded clones are given a class, and other clones once, few, many or no size at all.

clone_size: -
v_call: TRBV9
d_call: TRBD2
j_call: TRBJ2-3
cdr3_aa: CASTPGTSGGDTQYF
cdr3_nt: TGTGCCAGCACCCCCGGGACTAGCGGGGGGGATACGCAGTATTTT

clone_size: many
v_call: TRBV9
d_call: -
j_call: TRBJ2-3
cdr3_aa: CASSVVGTFSTDTQYF
cdr3_nt: TGTGCCAGCAGCGTAGTGGGGACCTTTAGCACAGATACGCAGTATTTT

clone_size: few
v_call: TRBV7-2
d_call: -
j_call: TRBJ1-5
cdr3_aa: CASSSNQGQNQPQHF
cdr3_nt: TGTGCCAGCAGCTCCAATCAGGGGCAGAATCAGCCCCAGCATTTT

clone_size: many
v_call: TRBV12-3/TRBV12-4
d_call: -
j_call: TRBJ2-3
cdr3_aa: CASRSGTTDTQYF
cdr3_nt: TGTGCCAGCAGGTCCGGGACAACAGATACGCAGTATTTT

clone_size: -
v_call: TRBV29-1
d_call: -
j_call: TRBJ2-7
cdr3_aa: CSARVPNYEQYF
cdr3_nt: TGCAGCGCCAGAGTGCCGAACTACGAGCAGTACTTC

clone_size: -
v_call: TRBV30
d_call: -
j_call: TRBJ2-1
cdr3_aa: CAWSRNNEQFF
cdr3_nt: TGTGCCTGGAGCAGGAACAATGAGCAGTTCTTC

clone_size: -
v_call: TRBV6-1
d_call: -
j_call: TRBJ2-1
cdr3_aa: CASSDRVYNEQFF
cdr3_nt: TGTGCCAGCAGTGACAGGGTCTACAATGAGCAGTTCTTC

clone_size: few
v_call: TRBV7-9
d_call: TRBD2
j_call: TRBJ2-1
cdr3_aa: CASSFLSSGPYNEQFF
cdr3_nt: TGTGCCAGCAGCTTTTTGAGTAGCGGGCCTTACAATGAGCAGTTCTTC

clone_size: many
v_call: TRBV10-3
d_call: -
j_call: TRBJ1-2
cdr3_aa: CAIKGAKGDYGYTF
cdr3_nt: TGTGCCATCAAAGGGGCCAAGGGGGACTATGGCTACACCTTC

clone_size: many
v_call: TRBV11-2
d_call: TRBD2
j_call: TRBJ2-1
cdr3_aa: CASSLRREGWNEQFF
cdr3_nt: TGTGCCAGCAGCTTACGGCGGGAGGGTTGGAATGAGCAGTTCTTC

clone_size: many
v_call: TRBV11-2
d_call: TRBD2
j_call: TRBJ2-7
cdr3_aa: CASSLGRNSGSPYEQYF
cdr3_nt: TGTGCCAGCAGCTTAGGTCGGAATAGCGGGAGTCCCTACGAGCAGTACTTC

clone_size: -
v_call: TRBV12-3/TRBV12-4
d_call: TRBD1
j_call: TRBJ1-1
cdr3_aa: CASSLGRQGWTEAFF
cdr3_nt: TGTGCCAGCAGTTTAGGCAGACAGGGATGGACTGAAGCTTTCTTT

clone_size: many
v_call: TRBV7-9
d_call: -
j_call: TRBJ2-3
cdr3_aa: CASSELAVDTDTQYF
cdr3_nt: TGTGCCAGCAGCGAACTAGCAGTGGACACAGATACGCAGTATTTT

clone_size: few
v_call: TRBV6-2/TRBV6-3
d_call: -
j_call: TRBJ2-7
cdr3_aa: CASSSNLSYEQYF
cdr3_nt: TGTGCCAGCAGTTCAAACCTCTCCTACGAGCAGTACTTC

clone_size: many
v_call: TRBV4-3
d_call: TRBD1
j_call: TRBJ2-7
cdr3_aa: CASSQARTGGGSQYF
cdr3_nt: TGCGCCAGCAGCCAAGCTCGGACAGGGGGAGGCTCGCAGTACTTC

clone_size: many
v_call: TRBV29-1
d_call: -
j_call: TRBJ2-1
cdr3_aa: CSAPTGPGENEQFF
cdr3_nt: TGCAGCGCCCCAACAGGCCCAGGGGAGAATGAGCAGTTCTTC

clone_size: -
v_call: TRBV28
d_call: -
j_call: TRBJ2-7
cdr3_aa: CASSSPRRGSSYEQYF
cdr3_nt: TGTGCCAGCAGTTCCCCCCGACGGGGATCCTCCTACGAGCAGTACTTC

clone_size: few
v_call: TRBV29-1
d_call: -
j_call: TRBJ2-1
cdr3_aa: CSVVASTNEQFF
cdr3_nt: TGCAGCGTTGTCGCTAGCACCAATGAGCAGTTCTTC

clone_size: -
v_call: TRBV28
d_call: -
j_call: TRBJ2-7
cdr3_aa: CASTPGTGEQYF
cdr3_nt: TGTGCCAGCACCCCAGGGACGGGGGAGCAGTACTTC

clone_size: -
v_call: TRBV7-2
d_call: TRBD2
j_call: TRBJ2-7
cdr3_aa: CASSLELAGGSYEQYF
cdr3_nt: TGTGCCAGCAGCTTAGAATTAGCGGGGGGCTCCTACGAGCAGTACTTC

clone_size: many
v_call: TRBV28
d_call: TRBD1
j_call: TRBJ1-4
cdr3_aa: CASRPGTDKKLFF
cdr3_nt: TGTGCCAGCCGTCCCGGGACAGATAAGAAACTGTTTTTT

clone_size: few
v_call: TRBV6-1
d_call: -
j_call: TRBJ2-7
cdr3_aa: CASMADTLYFEQYF
cdr3_nt: TGTGCCAGCATGGCCGACACCCTATATTTCGAGCAGTACTTC

clone_size: -
v_call: TRBV28
d_call: TRBD1
j_call: TRBJ2-1
cdr3_aa: CASSQGRGTGPHSSSYNEQFF
cdr3_nt: TGTGCCAGCAGCCAAGGACGAGGGACAGGGCCACACTCGAGCTCCTACAATGAGCAGTTCTTC

clone_size: few
v_call: TRBV12-3/TRBV12-4
d_call: -
j_call: TRBJ1-5
cdr3_aa: CASSPPNARTDNQPQHF
cdr3_nt: TGTGCCAGCAGCCCACCCAACGCCCGGACAGACAATCAGCCCCAGCATTTT

clone_size: many
v_call: TRBV20-1
d_call: -
j_call: TRBJ2-7
cdr3_aa: CSAPDGSSYEQYF
cdr3_nt: TGCAGTGCCCCGGACGGGAGCTCCTACGAGCAGTACTTC

clone_size: many
v_call: TRBV27
d_call: -
j_call: TRBJ2-7
cdr3_aa: CASSFGGSSYEQYF
cdr3_nt: TGTGCCAGCAGTTTTGGGGGTAGCTCCTACGAGCAGTACTTC

clone_size: -
v_call: TRBV11-1
d_call: -
j_call: TRBJ2-7
cdr3_aa: CASSLILGVSYEQYF
cdr3_nt: TGTGCCAGCAGCTTAATCTTGGGAGTTTCGTACGAGCAGTACTTC

clone_size: few
v_call: TRBV6-5
d_call: -
j_call: TRBJ2-3
cdr3_aa: CASSYFAGTDTQYF
cdr3_nt: TGTGCCAGCAGTTACTTTGCGGGCACAGATACGCAGTATTTT

clone_size: many
v_call: TRBV9
d_call: -
j_call: TRBJ2-2
cdr3_aa: CASSVEGPLGELFF
cdr3_nt: TGTGCCAGCAGCGTAGAAGGGCCCCTCGGGGAGCTGTTTTTT

clone_size: few
v_call: TRBV4-2
d_call: -
j_call: TRBJ2-1
cdr3_aa: CASSQDVQIYNEQFF
cdr3_nt: TGTGCCAGCAGCCAAGATGTCCAGATATACAATGAGCAGTTCTTC

clone_size: -
v_call: TRBV12-3/TRBV12-4
d_call: -
j_call: TRBJ2-5
cdr3_aa: CASSIGQQETQYF
cdr3_nt: TGTGCCAGCAGCATCGGACAGCAAGAGACCCAGTACTTC

clone_size: few
v_call: TRBV12-3/TRBV12-4
d_call: -
j_call: TRBJ2-1
cdr3_aa: CASSLNAGSEQFF
cdr3_nt: TGTGCCAGCAGTTTAAATGCCGGGAGCGAGCAGTTCTTC

clone_size: few
v_call: TRBV12-3/TRBV12-4
d_call: -
j_call: TRBJ2-2
cdr3_aa: CASSPARVGTGELFF
cdr3_nt: TGTGCCAGCAGTCCGGCTAGGGTCGGCACCGGGGAGCTGTTTTTT

clone_size: -
v_call: TRBV30
d_call: TRBD1
j_call: TRBJ2-4
cdr3_aa: CAWSVRRGLAIAKNIQYF
cdr3_nt: TGTGCCTGGAGTGTACGCAGGGGGCTGGCGATAGCCAAAAACATTCAGTACTTC

clone_size: many
v_call: TRBV28
d_call: -
j_call: TRBJ2-6
cdr3_aa: CASSLRHTRGAGANVLTF
cdr3_nt: TGTGCCAGCAGTTTACGGCATACCAGAGGGGCTGGGGCCAACGTCCTGACTTTC

clone_size: many
v_call: TRBV27
d_call: TRBD1
j_call: TRBJ1-4
cdr3_aa: CASSWDSFNEKLFF
cdr3_nt: TGTGCCAGCAGTTGGGACAGTTTTAATGAAAAACTGTTTTTT

clone_size: few
v_call: TRBV7-2
d_call: -
j_call: TRBJ2-7
cdr3_aa: CASSLRVRYEQYF
cdr3_nt: TGTGCCAGCAGCTTAAGGGTTCGCTACGAGCAGTACTTC